This T cell receptor (beta chain) comes out of a study of T cell changes during pregnancy in multiple sclerosis. CDR3 size: 16 residues. Germline V gives CDR1 SGDLS, CDR2 YYNGEE. After removal of 4 bases from V and 2 bases from J, the junction contained 4 bases not matched to a gene. Data came from immunoSEQ multiplex PCR; TCRdb stores just in-frame clones and leaves some out. The table shows about 42,000 clones, with 91% occurring only once. The receptor was derived from a female donor in good health, enrolled as a control in a pregnancy study. The rearrangement links TRBV9 to TRBJ2-5; 14 bases line up with TRBD2. Source: CD4+ T cells from peripheral blood mononuclear cells, taken after pregnancy. CDR3 protein: CASSPTSGRGQETQYF. In DNA, the CDR3 is TGTGCCAGCAGCCCGACTAGCGGGAGGGGACAAGAGACCCAGTACTTC.